The T cell receptor beta chain described here comes from a study of blood T cell repertoires in COVID-19. About the study: Sites across the United States, Italy and Spain contributed samples from acute and convalescent COVID-19. PBMCs, B-cell-depleted T cells, or T cells were the source of the cDNA or gDNA that made up the material.

Authors' analysis steps: The authors estimated nucleated cell counts from reference gene primer amplification. Produced via immunoSEQ multiplex PCR; TCRdb's table is partial and in-frame only. V, J and clone size were drawn from that table, and D and trimming were deduced from the DNA. This table holds more than 150,000 clones, around 83% found once. Trimming took 1 base from V and 7 from J, leaving 17 bases between them. This CDR3 has 15 residues. The germline CDR1 and CDR2 sequences are GTSNPN and SVGIG (reference sequence). This clonotype was obtained from a woman between 40 and 50 years old with acute or convalescent COVID-19. The sample was peripheral blood. The rearrangement links TRBV30 to TRBJ1-5; possible D gene TRBD1, 6 bases. Here the CDR3 DNA reads TGTGCCTGGAGTGAGGTGGGGGGGGCGGGCCAGCCCCAGCATTTT. This encodes CAWSEVGGAGQPQHF.